A single sample is the source of the 21 T cell receptor beta chains below, sequenced in a study of OX40 agonist ivuxolimab in advanced cancers. Assay used: immunoSEQ multiplex PCR; TCRdb lists only in-frame clones, some missing. The repertoire holds approximately 70,000 clones, with about 94% as singletons. This material consisted of CD4+ or CD8+ T cells sorted from blood, taken in a trial of the OX40 agonist ivuxolimab. The receptors were gathered from an adult with an advanced solid tumor such as melanoma, head and neck, liver or kidney cancer.

This clone is judged medium-sized (0.01 to 0.1%). The same CDR3 is also encoded by other DNA sequences in this sample. The rearrangement joins TRBV7-7 to TRBJ2-3; 7 bases match TRBD1. This CDR3 has 15 amino acids. With 5 bases clipped from V and 0 bases from J, the junction kept 5 bases outside the gene matches. Germline CDR1 SSHAT, CDR2 FNYEAQ (reference sequence). CDR3 sequence reads: CASSLQGSSTDTQYF. The CDR3 DNA reads as TGTGCCAGCAGCCTACAGGGGTCTAGCACAGATACGCAGTATTTT.

The rearrangement links TRBV19 to TRBJ1-1, with D perhaps matching TRBD1 (5 bases). With 5 bases removed from V and 11 bases from J, the gap between germline ends came to 18 bases. This CDR3 is built from 13 residues. Per the germline V gene, CDR1 is LNHDA and CDR2 is SQIVND (reference sequence). The CDR3 spells CASSSTRGLEAFF. In DNA, the CDR3 is TGTGCCAGTAGTTCGACACGGGGCCTGGAGGCTTTCTTT.

The gene calls are TRBV6-5 and TRBJ2-7, with no clear D. Germline loops: CDR1 MNHEY, CDR2 SVGAGI. With 4 bases removed from V and 0 bases from J, the gap between germline ends came to 4 bases. This CDR3 region has 12 residues. Written as DNA, the CDR3 is TGTGCCAGCAGTTGGGACTCCTACGAGCAGTACTTC. It specifies CASSWDSYEQYF.

There are a few counts of this clone. The V gene is TRBV6-6, the J gene TRBJ2-4; D is ambiguous. With 2 bases removed from V and 1 base from J, the gap between germline ends came to 9 bases. Germline V gives CDR1 MNHNY, CDR2 SVGAGI (reference sequence). The CDR3 sequence is 15 residues long. CDR3 DNA sequence: TGTGCCAGCAGTTACAAGGGTTTGGCCAAAAACATTCAGTACTTC. The encoded protein is CASSYKGLAKNIQYF.

The DNA for the CDR3 is TGCGCCAGCAGTAGAACCACATCGCAGGGGGAGCTGTTTTTT. This sequence encodes CASSRTTSQGELFF. The chain recombines TRBV10-2 with TRBJ2-2; D unclear. The germline CDR1 and CDR2 sequences are WSHSY and SAAADI. Trimming cost V 5 bases and J 8 bases, with 15 bases left between them. The CDR3 covers 14 residues.

The chain has TRBV7-8 and TRBJ1-2, with D unresolved. Germline lookup yields CDR1 SGHVS and CDR2 FQNEAQ. This CDR3 is 14 amino acids long. V lost 5 bases to trimming and J lost 7 bases, with 17 bases between them. The CDR3 DNA follows: TGTGCCAGCAGCCCCCGGGCCGCCCAAGGTGGCTACACCTTC. Protein: CASSPRAAQGGYTF.

In DNA, the CDR3 is TGTGCCAGTACCCGAAGGGGTAGCGGGACCGACTACGAGCAGTACTTC. This gives the protein CASTRRGSGTDYEQYF. The gene calls are TRBV19 and TRBJ2-7; 8 bases are shared with TRBD2. Germline assignment: CDR1 LNHDA and CDR2 SQIVND (reference sequence). The V gene end was trimmed by 7 bases and the J gene end by 3 bases; junction bases not matched to a gene: 14. This CDR3 spans 16 amino acids.

J is TRBJ2-7 and V is TRBV5-5; the match to TRBD1 covers 7 bases. The CDR3 has 19 amino acids. From germline, CDR1 is SGHKS and CDR2 YYEKEE (reference sequence). V dropped 5 bases and J dropped 0; count of bases not matched to a gene: 20. The CDR3 sequence: CASSYRTGGEGASSYEQYF. The CDR3 DNA reads as TGTGCCAGCAGTTACCGGACTGGGGGCGAGGGGGCGAGCTCCTACGAGCAGTACTTC.

The V gene is TRBV9, the J gene TRBJ2-1, with D unclear. V lost 0 bases, J lost 5 bases, and 9 bases lay in between. The CDR3 runs to 14 residues. The germline CDR1 and CDR2 sequences are SGDLS and YYNGEE. The CDR3 reads CASSVVDSHNEQFF. The CDR3 DNA reads as TGTGCCAGCAGCGTAGTTGACTCTCACAATGAGCAGTTCTTC.

The V and J genes are TRBV6-1 and TRBJ2-2, with unresolved D. Germline CDR1 is MNHNS and CDR2 is SASEGT. Trimming shortened V by 3 bases and J by 3 bases, and 11 bases separated the two germline ends. There are 15 residues in the CDR3. The CDR3 DNA is TGTGCCAGCAGTGAGGTTGAACTTTACACCGGGGAGCTGTTTTTT. This sequence encodes CASSEVELYTGELFF.

This sequence joins TRBV19 and TRBJ1-5; D perhaps matches TRBD1 (6 bases). This CDR3 spans 15 amino acids. Germline values: CDR1 LNHDA, CDR2 SQIVND (reference sequence). The V end lost 7 bases, the J end lost 0 bases, and 13 bases lay between the germline ends. CDR3: CASIQGQNSNQPQHF. The CDR3 DNA reads as TGTGCCAGTATCCAGGGACAAAATAGCAATCAGCCCCAGCATTTT.

The rearrangement joins TRBV5-5 to TRBJ2-7; TRBD2 matches 7 bases. J gave up 2 bases and V 1 base, and 6 bases lay outside the gene matches. The germline gives CDR1 SGHKS, CDR2 YYEKEE (reference sequence). This CDR3 contains 15 residues. This CDR3 is CASSLSPSGTYEQYF. Written as DNA, the CDR3 is TGTGCCAGCAGCTTGTCGCCTAGCGGTACCTACGAGCAGTACTTC.

V usage is TRBV14 and J usage is TRBJ2-7; TRBD1 is a possible D gene (8 bases). The CDR3 runs to 12 residues. From germline, CDR1 is SGHDN and CDR2 FVKESK. V was shortened by 7 bases and J by 6 bases, with 13 bases between the two germline ends. Written as DNA, the CDR3 is TGTGCCAGCACCACAGGGGGGGGCGAGCAGTACTTC. Translated, it gives CASTTGGGEQYF.

This clone was observed a single time. The chain has TRBV10-1 and TRBJ2-2, with 9 bases lining up with TRBD1. The CDR3 has 15 amino acids. CDR1 and CDR2 from the germline V gene are WNHNN and SYGVQD (reference sequence). The J segment lost 5 bases and the V segment lost 3 bases, leaving 4 bases of the junction unmatched. The CDR3 region has the DNA TGCGCCAGCAGTGATGGTGGGACAGGGACCGGGGAGCTGTTTTTT. This sequence encodes CASSDGGTGTGELFF.

V and J are TRBV2 and TRBJ2-5; D is unresolved. This CDR3 is 15 amino acids long. From germline, CDR1 is SNHLY and CDR2 FYNNEI. Between the trimmed V and J ends, which lost 3 bases and 0 bases, there was a span of 11 bases. CDR3 bases: TGTGCCAGCAGTGATGGGGATACCTACCAAGAGACCCAGTACTTC. This gives the protein CASSDGDTYQETQYF. Full variable domain (remainder filled in from reference TRBV2 and TRBJ2-5): EPEVTQTPSHQVTQMGQEVILRCVPISNHLYFYWYRQILGQKVEFLVSFYNNEISEKSEIFDDQFSVERPDGSNFTLKIRSTKLEDSAMYFCASSDGDTYQETQYFGPGTRLLVL.

The count of this clone is one. This chain uses TRBV18 with TRBJ1-1; no definite D call. V lost 5 bases and J lost 2, with 12 bases in between. The germline gives CDR1 KGHSH, CDR2 LQKENI. The length of the CDR3 is 14 residues. CDR3 sequence: CASSRAGGNTEAFF. CDR3 in DNA: TGTGCCAGCTCAAGAGCGGGTGGTAACACTGAAGCTTTCTTT.

The V call is TRBV30, the J call TRBJ2-5, with no clear D. V lost 2 bases and J 2 bases, leaving 18 bases between the germline ends. The CDR3 totals 16 residues. The germline gives CDR1 GTSNPN, CDR2 SVGIG (reference sequence). The CDR3 DNA sequence: TGTGCCTGGAGTAGCCTGGCTAGTTGGTTTCAAGAGACCCAGTACTTC. The encoded protein is CAWSSLASWFQETQYF.

CDR3 in DNA: TGTGCCAGCAGCCTACTAGCGGGAGGGCCGGGTGAGACCCAGTACTTC. Translation: CASSLLAGGPGETQYF. J is TRBJ2-5 and V is TRBV7-8; 13 positions agree with TRBD2. V was pared by 5 bases and J by 5 bases, with 8 bases of the junction left unmatched. Germline V lookup: CDR1 SGHVS, CDR2 FQNEAQ. The CDR3 runs 16 residues.

The chain carries TRBV10-3 and TRBJ1-2; D is undetermined. The germline gives CDR1 ENHRY, CDR2 SYGVKD. V was pared by 3 bases and J by 7 bases, with 15 bases between. The CDR3 is 14 residues long. The CDR3 DNA reads TGTGCCATCAGTGATAAAGAGTACACCTCTGGCTACACCTTC. It translates to CAISDKEYTSGYTF.

V usage is TRBV19 and J usage is TRBJ1-5, with 7 positions matching TRBD1. The CDR3 has 16 amino acids. The ends lost 7 bases at V and 4 bases at J; junction bases unmatched: 13. The germline V gene encodes CDR1 LNHDA and CDR2 SQIVND (reference sequence). CDR3 in DNA: TGTGCCAGTATCTCAACCGGGACAGTGGTTAATCAGCCCCAGCATTTT. Translated: CASISTGTVVNQPQHF.

This clone was picked up one time. J is TRBJ1-2 and V is TRBV9; D is possibly TRBD1 (5 bases). The CDR3 is 13 amino acids. Germline V gene data show CDR1 as SGDLS and CDR2 as YYNGEE. V was cut by 0 bases and J by 7 bases, with 10 bases left in between. The CDR3 coding sequence is TGTGCCAGCAGCGTAGGCAGGGCTGGTGGCTACACCTTC. Amino acid sequence: CASSVGRAGGYTF.